These T cell receptor beta chains were read from a single sample in a study of T-cell memory formation after mild COVID-19. MiXCR, applied by TCRdb to the 5' RACE reads, yields one record per CDR3 protein. The repertoire holds around 430,000 distinct CDR3 sequences, with 15% to 20% as singletons. Sequences were obtained from PBMCs or a T cell subset sorted from them (not recorded which). These receptors originate from a man aged 18 to 30 who had mild COVID-19 (a few samples of this study predate the infection). Cell type and time point are not known. Both conserved end residues are part of each CDR3. D genes are given only for firm matches. Clone size is not always given. Where it is, it says once, few, many or a class for expanded clones.

V	size	D	J	CDR3	DNA
TRBV7-9	NA	TRBD1	TRBJ1-2	CASSDRDRLGYTF	TGTGCCAGCAGCGATCGGGACAGGCTCGGCTACACCTTC
TRBV5-1	NA	TRBD1	TRBJ1-5	CASSLTGVDNQPQHF	TGCGCCAGCAGCTTGACAGGGGTTGACAATCAGCCCCAGCATTTT
TRBV28	few	NA	TRBJ2-5	CASSSPQAETQYF	TGTGCCAGCAGCTCCCCGCAGGCAGAGACCCAGTACTTC
TRBV10-3	NA	NA	TRBJ2-3	CAISARGLDTQYF	TGTGCCATCAGTGCGAGAGGACTGGATACGCAGTATTTT
TRBV2	few	TRBD2	TRBJ2-2	CASSVVAGGTNTGELFF	TGTGCCAGCAGTGTTGTAGCGGGGGGCACGAACACCGGGGAGCTGTTTTTT
TRBV27	NA	NA	TRBJ1-2	CASSPGQTSYGYTF	TGTGCCAGCAGCCCAGGACAGACAAGCTATGGCTACACCTTC
TRBV4-1	NA	TRBD2	TRBJ2-1	CASSQPGKRGAHNEQFF	TGCGCCAGCAGCCAACCTGGAAAGCGGGGGGCTCACAATGAGCAGTTCTTC
TRBV12-3/TRBV12-4	few	NA	TRBJ2-5	CASTTTGRVVGTQYF	TGTGCCAGCACCACGACAGGGAGGGTCGTGGGGACCCAGTACTTC
TRBV5-1	many	NA	TRBJ2-7	CASSLGLGTSAEQYF	TGCGCCAGCAGCTTGGGACTGGGGACGAGTGCCGAGCAGTACTTC
TRBV7-9	many	NA	TRBJ1-1	CASSLSPEAFF	TGTGCCAGCAGCTTATCTCCCGAAGCTTTCTTT
TRBV4-1	NA	NA	TRBJ2-7	CASSQGPAGSAYEQYF	TGCGCCAGCAGCCAAGGCCCGGCAGGGTCGGCCTACGAGCAGTACTTC
TRBV12-3/TRBV12-4	NA	TRBD2	TRBJ2-3	CASSFGGGNTQYF	TGTGCCAGCAGTTTCGGCGGGGGGAATACGCAGTATTTT
TRBV30	few	TRBD2	TRBJ2-7	CAWSPGRGLTYEQYF	TGTGCCTGGAGCCCCGGGAGGGGCCTGACCTACGAGCAGTACTTC
TRBV7-3	few	TRBD2	TRBJ2-1	CASSPRSSGGVRNEQFF	TGTGCCAGCAGCCCACGGAGTAGCGGGGGGGTGAGGAATGAGCAGTTCTTC
TRBV20-1	few	TRBD1	TRBJ2-3	CSARDRIPTGPGDTQYF	TGCAGTGCTAGAGACCGGATCCCGACAGGGCCGGGAGATACGCAGTATTTT
TRBV20-1	few	TRBD2	TRBJ2-7	CSAFLAGGDYEQYF	TGCAGTGCTTTCCTAGCGGGGGGCGACTACGAGCAGTACTTC
TRBV12-3/TRBV12-4	NA	NA	TRBJ1-4	CASTSPQEKLFF	TGTGCCAGCACCTCCCCCCAAGAAAAACTGTTTTTT
TRBV4-1	NA	TRBD1	TRBJ2-7	CASSQPGQASRQYF	TGCGCCAGCAGCCAGCCGGGACAGGCTTCGCGGCAGTACTTC
TRBV7-6	few	NA	TRBJ1-5	CASSLQSGVNQPQHF	TGTGCCAGCAGCTTACAATCAGGGGTCAATCAGCCCCAGCATTTT